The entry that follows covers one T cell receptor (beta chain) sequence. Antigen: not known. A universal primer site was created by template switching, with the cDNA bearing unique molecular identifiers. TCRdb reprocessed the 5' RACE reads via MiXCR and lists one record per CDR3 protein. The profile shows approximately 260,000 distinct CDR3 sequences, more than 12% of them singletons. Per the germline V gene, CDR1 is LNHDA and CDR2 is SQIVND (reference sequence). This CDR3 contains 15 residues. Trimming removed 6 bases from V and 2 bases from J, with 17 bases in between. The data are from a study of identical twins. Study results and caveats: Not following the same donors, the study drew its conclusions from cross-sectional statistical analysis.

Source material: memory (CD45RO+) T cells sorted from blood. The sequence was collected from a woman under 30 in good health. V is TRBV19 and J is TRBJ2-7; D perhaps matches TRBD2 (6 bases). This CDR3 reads CASSQMTAGPYEQYF. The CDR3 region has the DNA TGTGCCAGTAGCCAAATGACAGCGGGCCCCTACGAGCAGTACTTC.